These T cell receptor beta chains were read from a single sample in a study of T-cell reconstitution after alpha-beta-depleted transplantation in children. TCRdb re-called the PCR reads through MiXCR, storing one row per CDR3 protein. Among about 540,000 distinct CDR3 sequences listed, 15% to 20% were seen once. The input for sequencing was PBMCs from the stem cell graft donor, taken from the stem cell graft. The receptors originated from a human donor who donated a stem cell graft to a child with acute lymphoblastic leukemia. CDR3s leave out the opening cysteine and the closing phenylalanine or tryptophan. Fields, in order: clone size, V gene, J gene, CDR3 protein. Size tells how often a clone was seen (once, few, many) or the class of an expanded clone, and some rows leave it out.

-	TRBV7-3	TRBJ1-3	ASSPSGAGSGNTIY
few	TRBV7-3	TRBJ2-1	ASSLTSLDPSYNEQF
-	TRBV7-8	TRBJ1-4	ASSFRQGTTNEKLF
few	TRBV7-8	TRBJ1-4	ASSASGRGNEKLF
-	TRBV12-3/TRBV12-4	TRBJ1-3	ASTVHGNTIY
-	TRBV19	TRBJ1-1	ASGTGTHYTEAF
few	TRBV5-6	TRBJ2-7	ASSLARGQGEMWSYEQY
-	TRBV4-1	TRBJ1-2	ASSHPRVNYGYT
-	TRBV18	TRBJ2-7	ASSPSMGGTYEQY
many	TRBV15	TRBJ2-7	ATSRFGISHEQY
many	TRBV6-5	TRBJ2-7	ASSYTGTSATYEQY
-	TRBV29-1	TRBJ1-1	SVGYLQGSTEAF
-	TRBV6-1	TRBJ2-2	ASRLALRLAGGTGELF
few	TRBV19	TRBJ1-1	ASRARGENTEAF
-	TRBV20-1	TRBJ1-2	SARDRGVLSEYGYT
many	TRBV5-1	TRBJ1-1	ASSPWDGGRRDTEAF
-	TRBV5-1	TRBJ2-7	ASSLWAGEQY
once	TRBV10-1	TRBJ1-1	ASSAGMTTEAF
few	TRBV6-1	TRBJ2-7	ASSPARGRGAYEQY
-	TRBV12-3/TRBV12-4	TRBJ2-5	ASVKGRAPVSVETQY
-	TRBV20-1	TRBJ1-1	RGKVNTEAF
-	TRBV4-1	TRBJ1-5	ASSYLGGPRNQPQH
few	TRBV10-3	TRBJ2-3	AISEYGSTDTQY
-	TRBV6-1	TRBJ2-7	ASSEAGGADEQY
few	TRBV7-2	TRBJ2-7	ASSDPGQHYEQY
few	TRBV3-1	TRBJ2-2	ASSQMVLSRENTGELF
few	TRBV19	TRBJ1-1	ASTPWGEDTEAF
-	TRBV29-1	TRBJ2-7	SVEVGLGTNYEQY